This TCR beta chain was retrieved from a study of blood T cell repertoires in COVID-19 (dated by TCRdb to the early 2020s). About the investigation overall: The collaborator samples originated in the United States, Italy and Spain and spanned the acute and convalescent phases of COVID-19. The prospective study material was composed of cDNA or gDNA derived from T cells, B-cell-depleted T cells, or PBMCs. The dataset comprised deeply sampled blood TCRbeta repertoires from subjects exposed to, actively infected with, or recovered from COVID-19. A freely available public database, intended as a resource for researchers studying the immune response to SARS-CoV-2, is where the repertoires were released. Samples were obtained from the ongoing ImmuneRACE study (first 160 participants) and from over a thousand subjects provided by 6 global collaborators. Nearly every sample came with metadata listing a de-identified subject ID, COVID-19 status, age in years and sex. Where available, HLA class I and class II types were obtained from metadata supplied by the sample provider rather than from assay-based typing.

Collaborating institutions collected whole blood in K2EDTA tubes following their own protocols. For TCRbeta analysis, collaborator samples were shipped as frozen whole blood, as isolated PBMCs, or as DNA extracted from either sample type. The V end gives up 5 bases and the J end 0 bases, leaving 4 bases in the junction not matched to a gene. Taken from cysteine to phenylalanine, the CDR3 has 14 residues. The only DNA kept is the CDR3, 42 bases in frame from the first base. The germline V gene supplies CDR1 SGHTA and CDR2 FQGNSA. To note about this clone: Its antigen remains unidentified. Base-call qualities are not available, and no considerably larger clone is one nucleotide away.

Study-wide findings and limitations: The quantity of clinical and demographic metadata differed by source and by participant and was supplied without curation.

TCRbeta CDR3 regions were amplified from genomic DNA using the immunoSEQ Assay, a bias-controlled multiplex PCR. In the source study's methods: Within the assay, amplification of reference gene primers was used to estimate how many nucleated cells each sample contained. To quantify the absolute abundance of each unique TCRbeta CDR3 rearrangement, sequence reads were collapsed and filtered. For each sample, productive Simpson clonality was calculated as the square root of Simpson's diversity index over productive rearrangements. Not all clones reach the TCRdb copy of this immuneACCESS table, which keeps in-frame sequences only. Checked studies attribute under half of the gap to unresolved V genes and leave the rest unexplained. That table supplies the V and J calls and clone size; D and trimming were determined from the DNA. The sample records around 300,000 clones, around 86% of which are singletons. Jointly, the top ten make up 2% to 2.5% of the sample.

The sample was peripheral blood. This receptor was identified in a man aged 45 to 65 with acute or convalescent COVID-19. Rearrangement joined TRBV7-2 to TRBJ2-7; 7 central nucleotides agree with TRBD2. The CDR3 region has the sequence CASSPRDYSYEQYF. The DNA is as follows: TGTGCCAGCAGCCCCCGGGACTACTCCTACGAGCAGTACTTC.